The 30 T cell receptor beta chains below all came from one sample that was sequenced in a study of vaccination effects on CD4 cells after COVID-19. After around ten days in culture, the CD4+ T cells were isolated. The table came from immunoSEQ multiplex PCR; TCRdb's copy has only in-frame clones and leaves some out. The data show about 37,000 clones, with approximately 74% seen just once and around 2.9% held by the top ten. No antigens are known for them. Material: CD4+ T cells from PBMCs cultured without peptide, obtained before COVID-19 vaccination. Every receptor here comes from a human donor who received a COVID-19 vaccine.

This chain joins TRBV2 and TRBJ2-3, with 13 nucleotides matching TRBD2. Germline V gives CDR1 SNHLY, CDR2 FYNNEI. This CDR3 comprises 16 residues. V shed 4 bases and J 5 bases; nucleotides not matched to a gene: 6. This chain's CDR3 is CASSVGLAGAVDTQYF. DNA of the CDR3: TGTGCCAGCAGTGTAGGACTAGCGGGAGCAGTAGATACGCAGTATTTT.

Here the CDR3 reads CASSLAVTLADGTDTQYF. The CDR3 nucleotides are TGTGCCAGCAGCTTGGCCGTTACGCTAGCGGACGGCACAGATACGCAGTATTTT. This chain connects TRBV5-5 to TRBJ2-3, with TRBD2 identical over 7 bases. The junction had 11 bases not matched to a gene; V was cut back by 0 bases and J by 1 base. The germline V gene has CDR1 SGHKS and CDR2 YYEKEE (reference sequence). The CDR3 contains 18 residues. The full variable domain, rest sourced from reference TRBV5-5 and TRBJ2-3, is DAGVTQSPTHLIKTRGQQVTLRCSPISGHKSVSWYQQVLGQGPQFIFQYYEKEERGRGNFPDRFSARQFPNYSSELNVNALLLGDSALYLCASSLAVTLADGTDTQYFGPGTRLTVL.

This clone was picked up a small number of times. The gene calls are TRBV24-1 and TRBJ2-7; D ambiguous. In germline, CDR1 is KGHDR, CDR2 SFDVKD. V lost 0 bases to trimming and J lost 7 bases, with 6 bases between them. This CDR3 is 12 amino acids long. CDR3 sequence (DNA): TGTGCCACCAGTGATTTGGGTAGGGAGCAGTACTTC. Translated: CATSDLGREQYF.

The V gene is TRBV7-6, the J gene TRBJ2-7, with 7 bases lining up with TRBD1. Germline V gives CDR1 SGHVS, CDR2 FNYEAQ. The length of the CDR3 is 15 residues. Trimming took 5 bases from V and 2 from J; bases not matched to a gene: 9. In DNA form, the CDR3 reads TGTGCCAGCAGCGACAGGACAGGACGTACCTACGAGCAGTACTTC. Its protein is CASSDRTGRTYEQYF.

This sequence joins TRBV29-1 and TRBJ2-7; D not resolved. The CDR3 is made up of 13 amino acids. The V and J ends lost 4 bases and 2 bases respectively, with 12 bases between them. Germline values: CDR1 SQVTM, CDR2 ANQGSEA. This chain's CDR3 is CSVGAATTYEQYF. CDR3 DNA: TGCAGCGTTGGCGCGGCAACCACCTACGAGCAGTACTTC.

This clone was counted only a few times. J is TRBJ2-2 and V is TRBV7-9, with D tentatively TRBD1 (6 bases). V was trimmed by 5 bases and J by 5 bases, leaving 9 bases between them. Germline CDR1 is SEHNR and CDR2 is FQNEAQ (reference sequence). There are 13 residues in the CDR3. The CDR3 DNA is TGTGCCAGCAGCCTAAGGGGGACCGGGGAGCTGTTTTTT. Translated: CASSLRGTGELFF. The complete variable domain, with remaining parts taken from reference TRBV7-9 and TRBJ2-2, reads DTGVSQNPRHKITKRGQNVTFRCDPISEHNRLYWYRQTLGQGPEFLTYFQNEAQLEKSRLLSDRFSAERPKGSFSTLEIQRTEQGDSAMYLCASSLRGTGELFFGEGSRLTVL.

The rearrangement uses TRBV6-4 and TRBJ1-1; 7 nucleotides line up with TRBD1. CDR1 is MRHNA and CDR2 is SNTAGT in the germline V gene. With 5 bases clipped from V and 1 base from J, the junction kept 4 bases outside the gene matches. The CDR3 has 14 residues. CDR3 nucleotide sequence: TGTGCCAGCAGTAAAAGACAGGGGAACACTGAAGCTTTCTTT. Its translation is CASSKRQGNTEAFF.

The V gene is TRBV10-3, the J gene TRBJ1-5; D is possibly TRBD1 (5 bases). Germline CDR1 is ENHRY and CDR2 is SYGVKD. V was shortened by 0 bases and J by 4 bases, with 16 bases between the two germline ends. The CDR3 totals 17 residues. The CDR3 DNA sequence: TGTGCCATCAGTGAGTCCGGGCGGCGGGGCTTTAATCAGCCCCAGCATTTT. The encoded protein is CAISESGRRGFNQPQHF.

For the CDR3, the DNA is TGTGCCAGCTCACCAAGAGGGGAGACCCAGTACTTC. Amino acid sequence: CASSPRGETQYF. V gene TRBV18 combines with J gene TRBJ2-5, with D possibly matching TRBD2 (5 bases). This CDR3 is built from 12 residues. CDR1 is KGHSH, CDR2 LQKENI, per germline. With 2 bases removed from V and 5 bases from J, the gap between germline ends came to 6 bases.

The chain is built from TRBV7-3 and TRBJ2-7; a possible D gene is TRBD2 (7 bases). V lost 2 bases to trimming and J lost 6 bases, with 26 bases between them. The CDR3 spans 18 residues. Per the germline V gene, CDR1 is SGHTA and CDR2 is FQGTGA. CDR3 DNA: TGTGCCAGCAGCTTACAGGGGCAGCGGCTAGCGGTTTGTTCCGAGCAGTACTTC. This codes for CASSLQGQRLAVCSEQYF.

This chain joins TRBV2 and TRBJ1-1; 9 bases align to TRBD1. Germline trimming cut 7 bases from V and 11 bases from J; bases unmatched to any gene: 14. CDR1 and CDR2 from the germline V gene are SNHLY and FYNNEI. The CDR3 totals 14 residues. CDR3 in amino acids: CASIYRGPEIGAFF. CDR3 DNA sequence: TGTGCCAGCATATACAGGGGGCCCGAAATAGGGGCTTTCTTT.

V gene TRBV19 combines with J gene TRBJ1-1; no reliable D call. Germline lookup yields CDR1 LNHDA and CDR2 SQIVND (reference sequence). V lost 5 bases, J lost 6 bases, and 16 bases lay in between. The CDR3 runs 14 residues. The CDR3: CASSHGVIGPEAFF. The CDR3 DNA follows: TGTGCCAGTAGTCACGGGGTAATAGGGCCTGAAGCTTTCTTT.

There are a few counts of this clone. This chain's CDR3 is CASSLGAGRGHNEQFF. In DNA, the CDR3 is TGCGCCAGCAGCTTGGGAGCAGGCAGGGGACACAATGAGCAGTTCTTC. The genes are TRBV5-1 and TRBJ2-1, with TRBD1 as a possible D gene (6 bases). The germline V gene encodes CDR1 SGHRS and CDR2 YFSETQ. There are 16 residues in the CDR3. Deletions cut 0 bases from V and 5 bases from J, with 15 bases between.

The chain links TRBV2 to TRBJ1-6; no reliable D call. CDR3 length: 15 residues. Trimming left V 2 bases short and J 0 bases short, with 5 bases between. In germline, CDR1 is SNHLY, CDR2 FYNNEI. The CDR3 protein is CASSEWSSYNSPLHF. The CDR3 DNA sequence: TGTGCCAGCAGTGAATGGAGCTCCTATAATTCACCCCTCCACTTT. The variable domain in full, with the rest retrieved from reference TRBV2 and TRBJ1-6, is EPEVTQTPSHQVTQMGQEVILRCVPISNHLYFYWYRQILGQKVEFLVSFYNNEISEKSEIFDDQFSVERPDGSNFTLKIRSTKLEDSAMYFCASSEWSSYNSPLHFGNGTRLTVT.

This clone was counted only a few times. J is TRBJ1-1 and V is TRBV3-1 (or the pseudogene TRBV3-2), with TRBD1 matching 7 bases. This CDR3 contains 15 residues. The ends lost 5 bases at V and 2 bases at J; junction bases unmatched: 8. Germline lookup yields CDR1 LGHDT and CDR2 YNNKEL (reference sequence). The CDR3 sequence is CASSLQTGRNTEAFF. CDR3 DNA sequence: TGTGCCAGCAGCTTGCAGACAGGGCGCAACACTGAAGCTTTCTTT.

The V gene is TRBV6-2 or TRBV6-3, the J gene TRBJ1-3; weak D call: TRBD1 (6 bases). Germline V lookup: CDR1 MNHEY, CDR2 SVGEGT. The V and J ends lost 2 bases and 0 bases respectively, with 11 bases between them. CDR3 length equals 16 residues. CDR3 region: CASSYPGQNSGNTIYF. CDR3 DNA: TGTGCCAGCAGTTACCCGGGACAAAACTCTGGAAACACCATATATTTT.

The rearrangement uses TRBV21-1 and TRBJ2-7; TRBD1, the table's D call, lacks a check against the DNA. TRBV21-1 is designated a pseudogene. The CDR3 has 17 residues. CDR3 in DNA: TGTGCCAGCAGCAAAGCGGCCACAGGGGACAGACTCTACGAGCAGTACTTC. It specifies CASSKAATGDRLYEQYF.

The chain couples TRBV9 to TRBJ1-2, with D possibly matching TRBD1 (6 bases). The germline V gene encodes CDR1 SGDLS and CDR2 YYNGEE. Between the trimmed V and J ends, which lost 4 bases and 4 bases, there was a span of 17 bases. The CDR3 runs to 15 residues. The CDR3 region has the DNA TGTGCCAGCAGCCCCGGAGGGGGGCAGGTCTATGGCTACACCTTC. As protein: CASSPGGGQVYGYTF.

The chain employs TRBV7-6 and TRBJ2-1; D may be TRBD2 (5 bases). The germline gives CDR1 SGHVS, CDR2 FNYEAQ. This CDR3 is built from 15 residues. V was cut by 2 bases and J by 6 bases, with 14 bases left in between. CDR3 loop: CASSLSIRGPNEQFF. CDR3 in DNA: TGTGCCAGCAGCTTAAGTATTCGCGGGCCCAATGAGCAGTTCTTC.

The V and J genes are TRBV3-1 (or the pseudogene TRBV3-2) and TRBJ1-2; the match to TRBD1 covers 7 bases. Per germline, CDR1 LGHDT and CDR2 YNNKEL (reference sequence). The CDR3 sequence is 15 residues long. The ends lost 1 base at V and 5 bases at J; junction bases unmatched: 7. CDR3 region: CASSQAVTGRYGYTF. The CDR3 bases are TGTGCCAGCAGCCAAGCAGTGACAGGGCGTTATGGCTACACCTTC.

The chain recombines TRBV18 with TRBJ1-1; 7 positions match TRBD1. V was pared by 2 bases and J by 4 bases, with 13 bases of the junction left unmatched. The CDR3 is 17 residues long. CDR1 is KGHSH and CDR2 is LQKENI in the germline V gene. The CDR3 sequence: CASSPEKGRGYGTEAFF. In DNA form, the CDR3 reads TGTGCCAGCTCACCAGAGAAGGGCAGGGGGTATGGCACTGAAGCTTTCTTT.

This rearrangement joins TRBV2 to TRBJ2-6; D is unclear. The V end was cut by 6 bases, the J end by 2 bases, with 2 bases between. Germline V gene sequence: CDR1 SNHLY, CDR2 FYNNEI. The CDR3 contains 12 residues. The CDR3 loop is CASRPGANVLTF. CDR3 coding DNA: TGTGCCAGCAGACCTGGGGCCAACGTCCTGACTTTC.

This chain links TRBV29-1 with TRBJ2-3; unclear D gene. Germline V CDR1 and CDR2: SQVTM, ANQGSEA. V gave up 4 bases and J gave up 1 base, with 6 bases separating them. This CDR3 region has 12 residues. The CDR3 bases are TGCAGCGTTGCTCGCGGCACAGATACGCAGTATTTT. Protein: CSVARGTDTQYF.

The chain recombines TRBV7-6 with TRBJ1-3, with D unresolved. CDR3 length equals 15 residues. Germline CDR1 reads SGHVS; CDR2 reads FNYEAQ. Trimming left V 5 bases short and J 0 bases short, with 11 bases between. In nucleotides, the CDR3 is TGTGCCAGCAGCCGAGACGTATACTCTGGAAACACCATATATTTT. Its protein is CASSRDVYSGNTIYF.

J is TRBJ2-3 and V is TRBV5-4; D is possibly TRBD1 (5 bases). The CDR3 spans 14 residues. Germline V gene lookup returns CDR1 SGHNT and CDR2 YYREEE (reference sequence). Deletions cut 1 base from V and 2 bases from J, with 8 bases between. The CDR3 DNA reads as TGTGCCAGCAGCTTGAGACAGCCCACAGATACGCAGTATTTT. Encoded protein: CASSLRQPTDTQYF. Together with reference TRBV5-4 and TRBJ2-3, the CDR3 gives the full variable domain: ETGVTQSPTHLIKTRGQQVTLRCSSQSGHNTVSWYQQALGQGPQFIFQYYREEENGRGNFPPRFSGLQFPNYSSELNVNALELDDSALYLCASSLRQPTDTQYFGPGTRLTVL.

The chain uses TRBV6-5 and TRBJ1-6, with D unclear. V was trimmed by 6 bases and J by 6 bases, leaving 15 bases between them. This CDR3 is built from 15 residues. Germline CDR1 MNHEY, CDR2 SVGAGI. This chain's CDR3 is CASRRSMGANSPLHF. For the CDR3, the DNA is TGTGCCAGCAGACGGAGTATGGGAGCTAATTCACCCCTCCACTTT.

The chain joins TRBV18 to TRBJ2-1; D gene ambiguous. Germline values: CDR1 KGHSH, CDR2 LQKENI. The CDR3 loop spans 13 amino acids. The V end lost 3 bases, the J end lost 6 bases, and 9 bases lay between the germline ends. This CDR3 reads CASSPSRSNEQFF. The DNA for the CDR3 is TGTGCCAGCTCACCCTCTAGGAGCAATGAGCAGTTCTTC.

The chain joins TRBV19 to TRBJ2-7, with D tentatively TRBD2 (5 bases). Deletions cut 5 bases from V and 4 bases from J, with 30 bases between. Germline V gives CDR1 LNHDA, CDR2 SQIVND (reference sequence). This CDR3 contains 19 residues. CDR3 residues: CASSLRIVGGRPLSYEQYF. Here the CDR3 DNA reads TGTGCCAGTAGTCTGAGGATTGTGGGCGGGCGGCCACTGTCGTACGAGCAGTACTTC.

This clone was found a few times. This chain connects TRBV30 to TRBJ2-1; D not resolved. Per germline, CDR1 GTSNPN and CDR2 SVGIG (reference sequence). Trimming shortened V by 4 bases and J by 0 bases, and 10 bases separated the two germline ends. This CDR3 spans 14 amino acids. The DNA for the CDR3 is TGTGCCTGGAAGCCCCCGAGCTCCTACAATGAGCAGTTCTTC. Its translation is CAWKPPSSYNEQFF. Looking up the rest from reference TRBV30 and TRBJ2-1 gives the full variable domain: SQTIHQWPATLVQPVGSPLSLECTVEGTSNPNLYWYRQAAGRGLQLLFYSVGIGQISSEVPQNLSASRPQDRQFILSSKKLLLSDSGFYLCAWKPPSSYNEQFFGPGTRLTVL.

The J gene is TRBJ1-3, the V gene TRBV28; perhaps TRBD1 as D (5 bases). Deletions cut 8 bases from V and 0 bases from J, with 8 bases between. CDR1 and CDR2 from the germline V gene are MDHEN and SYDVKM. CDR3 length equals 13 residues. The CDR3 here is CASDSYSGNTIYF. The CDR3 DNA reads TGTGCCAGCGACAGCTACTCTGGAAACACCATATATTTT. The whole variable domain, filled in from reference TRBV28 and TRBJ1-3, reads DVKVTQSSRYLVKRTGEKVFLECVQDMDHENMFWYRQDPGLGLRLIYFSYDVKMKEKGDIPEGYSVSREKKERFSLILESASTNQTSMYLCASDSYSGNTIYFGEGSWLTVV.